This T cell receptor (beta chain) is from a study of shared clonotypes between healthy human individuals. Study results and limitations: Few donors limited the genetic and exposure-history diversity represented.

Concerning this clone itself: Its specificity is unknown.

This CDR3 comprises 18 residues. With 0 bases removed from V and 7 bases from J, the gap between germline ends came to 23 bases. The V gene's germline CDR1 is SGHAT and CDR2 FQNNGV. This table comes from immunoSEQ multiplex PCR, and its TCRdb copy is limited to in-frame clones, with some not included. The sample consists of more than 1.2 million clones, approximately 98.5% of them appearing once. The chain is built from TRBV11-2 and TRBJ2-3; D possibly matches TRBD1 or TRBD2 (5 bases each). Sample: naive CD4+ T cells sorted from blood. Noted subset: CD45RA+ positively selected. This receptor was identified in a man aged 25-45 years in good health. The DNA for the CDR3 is TGTGCCAGCAGCTTAGATCGGCACCGCCGGGGTGGGGCCTATACGCAGTATTTT. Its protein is CASSLDRHRRGGAYTQYF.